This is a list of T cell receptor beta chains from one sample in a study of blood T cell repertoires in COVID-19. Assay used: immunoSEQ multiplex PCR; TCRdb lists only in-frame clones, some missing. The sample contains about 260,000 clones, roughly 86% of which appear only once. Sequenced material: peripheral blood. These receptors came from a man in his forties or fifties with active or convalescent COVID-19. CDR3s include the opening cysteine and the closing phenylalanine or tryptophan.

>TRBV3-1/TRBV3-2
CASSQGVAGGYNEQFF
>TRBV28
CATIGGNTEAFF
>TRBV7-3
CASSLISTYSYNEQFF
>TRBV7-9
CASSSDRGRQPQHF
>TRBV11-3
CASSAGTLANYGYTF
>TRBV6-1
CASSESVGANYGYTF
>TRBV11-3
CASSLQDGYTF
>TRBV24-1
CATSDGRTARNEKLFF
>TRBV7-9
CASTYANTGELFF
>TRBV19
CASSKNRQGSSYNSPLHF
>TRBV5-4
CASSLGGRGLTEAFF
>TRBV29-1
CSAPQGTPRGDEQFF
>TRBV25-1
CATQQVPGEQYF
>TRBV5-1
CASSPGWNTGELFF
>TRBV2
CASSEGARNTEAFF
>TRBV4-1
CASSPSTGTSADTQYF
>TRBV6-6
CASSYLTANQPQHF
>TRBV5-1
CASSFGLADYEQYF
>TRBV18
CASRTGAGSYEQYF
>TRBV27
CASSSRYLTRDTQYF
>TRBV27
CASSIGTGGANYGYTF
>TRBV19
CASSIRPPGQGAFEQYF
>TRBV3-1/TRBV3-2
CASSPTGPETQYF
>TRBV3-1/TRBV3-2
CASSPDSYEQYF
>TRBV19
CASSIPTGQNTGELFF
>TRBV15
CATSGQGKNYGYTF
>TRBV2
CASLPGTLNTGELFF
>TRBV18
CASSPLLGELFF
>TRBV5-6
CASILAGVYNEQFF
>TRBV7-9
CASSLGTAEAFF
>TRBV9
CASSHSDGSSGNTIYF
>TRBV11-3
CASSFSGGRDYEQYF
>TRBV6-5
CASRLGQKNSPLHF
>TRBV6-5
CASSTPRGYGYTF
>TRBV6-5
CASSRYPLPVQPQHF
>TRBV9
CASSDGDRGDYGYTF
>TRBV19
CASSPGTSGSYEQYF
>TRBV24-1
CATSDSRLQHF
>TRBV29-1
CSVDQENTEAFF
>TRBV11-2
CASSSLSGGAYEQYF
>TRBV24-1
CATSGGEGDGYTF
>TRBV10-3
CAISGRTDYGYTF
>TRBV27
CASSANRGNQPQHF
>TRBV10-1
CASSEGQGYHEQYF
>TRBV3-1/TRBV3-2
CASSPLGTGSNTEAFF
>TRBV4-1
CASRSPGQDKTNEKLFF
>TRBV6-6
CASTETGAGNTIYF
>TRBV29-1
CSVGARDQPQHF
>TRBV6-5
CASSYDRQTHTEAFF
>TRBV2
CASRGTGGENQPQHF
>TRBV24-1
CATSQGYGYTF
>TRBV6-5
CASSYDLAGAYEQYF
>TRBV12-5
CASGPGSASSNEQFF
>TRBV5-4
CASSPGAIRLGNEQYF
>TRBV10-3
CAISDPRTPQNYGYTF
>TRBV29-1
CSVEGTGETQYF
>TRBV28
CASRILGLAGANEQFF
>TRBV9
CASSVQGDTEAFF
>TRBV11-3
CASSLEGRSVIQYF
>TRBV6-1
CASSEVRLSYSNQPQHF